These 5 T cell receptor beta chains were all obtained from the same sample, sequenced in a study of T cell responses to AZD1222 COVID-19 vaccine. Some clones are missing from TCRdb's copy, which holds only in-frame ones; the method was immunoSEQ multiplex PCR. The sample comprises approximately 70,000 clones, just over 85% of which are singletons, and roughly 2.7% rests with the top ten. Sequencing was performed on peripheral blood, taken on day 0 of AZD1222 vaccination. The origin of the receptors is an adult in good health.

This chain uses TRBV3-1 (or the pseudogene TRBV3-2) with TRBJ1-5, with a possible D match to TRBD1 (5 bases). The CDR3 extends over 14 amino acids. From germline, CDR1 is LGHDT and CDR2 YNNKEL (reference sequence). The V and J ends lost 2 bases and 6 bases respectively, with 11 bases between them. CDR3 loop: CASSQQGKGQPQHF. In DNA, the CDR3 is TGTGCCAGCAGCCAACAGGGCAAGGGTCAGCCCCAGCATTTT.

The chain's CDR3 is CASSLDRRGNEKLFF. The CDR3 DNA sequence: TGTGCCAGCAGTTTGGACCGGAGGGGTAATGAAAAACTGTTTTTT. The genes are TRBV28 and TRBJ1-4; D perhaps matches TRBD1 (5 bases). The length of the CDR3 is 15 residues. V was cut by 3 bases and J by 4 bases, with 12 bases left in between. Germline values: CDR1 MDHEN, CDR2 SYDVKM.

The chain uses TRBV5-6 and TRBJ2-3; D is unresolved. The germline V gene encodes CDR1 SGHDT and CDR2 YYEEEE. The CDR3 sequence is 18 residues long. Trimming took off 3 bases at V and 0 bases at J, with 20 bases between the two ends. The CDR3 reads CASSSLSAIWDSTDTQYF. CDR3 in DNA: TGTGCCAGCAGCTCCCTTTCCGCCATCTGGGATAGCACAGATACGCAGTATTTT.

The chain couples TRBV28 to TRBJ1-1; D is unresolved. Trimming stripped 7 bases from V and 0 bases from J, with 9 bases between. Germline V gene data show CDR1 as MDHEN and CDR2 as SYDVKM. The CDR3 is 13 residues long. The CDR3 protein is CASTGDVNTEAFF. The CDR3 DNA sequence: TGTGCCAGCACCGGCGACGTGAACACTGAAGCTTTCTTT.

The gene calls are TRBV7-2 and TRBJ1-5; TRBD1 might be the D (6 bases). Trimming left V 2 bases short and J 1 base short, with 9 bases between. The CDR3 is made up of 15 amino acids. From germline, CDR1 is SGHTA and CDR2 FQGNSA. The CDR3 bases are TGTGCCAGCAGCTTACTAGGACAGAGCAATCAGCCCCAGCATTTT. Translating gives CASSLLGQSNQPQHF.